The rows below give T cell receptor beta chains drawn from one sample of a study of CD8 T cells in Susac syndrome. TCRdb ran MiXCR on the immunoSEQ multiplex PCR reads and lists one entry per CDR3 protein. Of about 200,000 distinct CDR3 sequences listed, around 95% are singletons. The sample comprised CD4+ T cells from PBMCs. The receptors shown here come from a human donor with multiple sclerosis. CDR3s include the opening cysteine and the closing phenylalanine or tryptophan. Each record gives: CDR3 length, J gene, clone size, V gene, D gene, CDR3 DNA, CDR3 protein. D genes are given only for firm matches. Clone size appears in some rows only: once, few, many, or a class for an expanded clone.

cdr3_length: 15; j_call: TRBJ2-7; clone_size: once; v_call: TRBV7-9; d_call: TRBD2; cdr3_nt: TGTGCCAGCAGCTTCCCTAGCGGGGGCTCCTACGAGCAGTACTTC; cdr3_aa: CASSFPSGGSYEQYF
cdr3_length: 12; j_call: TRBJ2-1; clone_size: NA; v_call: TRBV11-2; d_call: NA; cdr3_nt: TGTGCCAGCAGCAGAGGGAGGGACAGAGGGTTCTTC; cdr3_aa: CASSRGRDRGFF
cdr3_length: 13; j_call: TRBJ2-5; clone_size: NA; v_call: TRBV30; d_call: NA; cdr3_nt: TGTGCCTGGATTTCCCAGGGCCAAGAGACCCAGTACTTC; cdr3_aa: CAWISQGQETQYF
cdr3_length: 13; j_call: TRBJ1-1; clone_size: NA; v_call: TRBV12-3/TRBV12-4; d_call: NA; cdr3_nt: TGTGCCAGCAGCTCGACAGGATCCACTGAAGCTTTCTTT; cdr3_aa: CASSSTGSTEAFF
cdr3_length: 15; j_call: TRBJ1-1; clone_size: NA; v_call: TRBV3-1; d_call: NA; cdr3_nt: TGTGCCAGCAGCCAAGGCGGTGGTAGGAACACTGAAGCTTTCTTT; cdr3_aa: CASSQGGGRNTEAFF
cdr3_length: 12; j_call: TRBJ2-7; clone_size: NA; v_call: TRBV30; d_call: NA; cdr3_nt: TGTGCCGTCATCGGGGTCCTCTACGAGCAGTACTTC; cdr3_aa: CAVIGVLYEQYF
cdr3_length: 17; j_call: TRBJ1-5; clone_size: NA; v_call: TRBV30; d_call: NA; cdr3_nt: TGTGCCTGGAGTGTGAGGAGGGAACCATATAGCAATCAGCCCCAGCATTTT; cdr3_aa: CAWSVRREPYSNQPQHF
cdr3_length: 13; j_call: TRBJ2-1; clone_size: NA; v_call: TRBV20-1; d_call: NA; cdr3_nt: TGCAGTGCTATGGGCCTCCTAGGGAATGAGCAGTTCTTC; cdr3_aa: CSAMGLLGNEQFF
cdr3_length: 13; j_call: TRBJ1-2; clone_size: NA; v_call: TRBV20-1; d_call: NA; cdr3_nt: TGCAGTGCTAATCTGGGCCAAAGCTATGGCTACACCTTC; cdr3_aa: CSANLGQSYGYTF
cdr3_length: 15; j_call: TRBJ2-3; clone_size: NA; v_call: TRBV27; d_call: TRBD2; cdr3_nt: TGTGCCAGCAGTCCCCTAGCGGGAGACCTGGATACGCAGTATTTT; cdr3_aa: CASSPLAGDLDTQYF
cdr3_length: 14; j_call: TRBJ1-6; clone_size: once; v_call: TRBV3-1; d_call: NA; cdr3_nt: TGTGCCAGCAGCCAAGCTTCCCGATATTCACCCCTCCACTTT; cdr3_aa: CASSQASRYSPLHF
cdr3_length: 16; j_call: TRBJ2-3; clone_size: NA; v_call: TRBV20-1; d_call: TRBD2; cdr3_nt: TGCAGTGCTAGAGGACTAGCGGGGTTGGAGGAAGATACGCAGTATTTT; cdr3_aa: CSARGLAGLEEDTQYF
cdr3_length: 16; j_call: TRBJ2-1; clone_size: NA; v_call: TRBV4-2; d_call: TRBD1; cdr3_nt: TGTGCCAGCAGCCAAGATGACAGGGGTACGCACAATGAGCAGTTCTTC; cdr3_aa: CASSQDDRGTHNEQFF
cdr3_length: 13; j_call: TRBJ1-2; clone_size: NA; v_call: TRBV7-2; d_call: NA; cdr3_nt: TGTGCCAGCAGCTCCGGGGCCTCCTATGGCTACACCTTC; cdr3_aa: CASSSGASYGYTF
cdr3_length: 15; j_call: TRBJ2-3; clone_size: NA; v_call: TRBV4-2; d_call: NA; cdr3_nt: TGTGCCAGCAGCCAAGGATCGCAGGGCACAGATACGCAGTATTTT; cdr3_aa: CASSQGSQGTDTQYF
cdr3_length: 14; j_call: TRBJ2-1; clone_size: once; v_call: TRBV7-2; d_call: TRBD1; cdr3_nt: TGTGCCAGCAGCTCAGACAGGGGAGGAGGGGAGCAGTTCTTC; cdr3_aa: CASSSDRGGGEQFF
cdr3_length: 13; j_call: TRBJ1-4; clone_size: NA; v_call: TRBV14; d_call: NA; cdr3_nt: TGTGCCAGCAGCCCAACAGGGTTTGGAAAACTGTTTTTT; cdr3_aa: CASSPTGFGKLFF
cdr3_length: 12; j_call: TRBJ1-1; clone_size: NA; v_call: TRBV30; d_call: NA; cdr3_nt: TGTGCCTGGAGTCGGGGTATCACTGAAGCTTTCTTT; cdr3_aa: CAWSRGITEAFF
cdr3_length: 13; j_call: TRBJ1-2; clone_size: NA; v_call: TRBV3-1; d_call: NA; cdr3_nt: TGTGCCAGCAGCCCGGACCCTAACTATGGCTACACCTTC; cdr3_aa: CASSPDPNYGYTF
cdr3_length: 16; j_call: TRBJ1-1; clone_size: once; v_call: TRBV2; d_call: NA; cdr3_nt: TGTGCCAGCAGGCGGGAATCAGGGTACATGAACACTGAAGCTTTCTTT; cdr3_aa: CASRRESGYMNTEAFF
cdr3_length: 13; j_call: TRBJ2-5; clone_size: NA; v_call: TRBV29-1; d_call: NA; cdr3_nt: TGCAGCGTTGGGGCCGGGACTCTAGAGACCCAGTACTTC; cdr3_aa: CSVGAGTLETQYF
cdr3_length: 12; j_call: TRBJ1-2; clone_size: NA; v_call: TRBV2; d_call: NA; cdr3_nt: TGTGCCAGCAGTGAAAAGGGAGATGGCTACACCTTC; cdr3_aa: CASSEKGDGYTF
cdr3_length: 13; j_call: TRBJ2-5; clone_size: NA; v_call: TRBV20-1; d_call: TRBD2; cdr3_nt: TGCAGTGTCGGACTAGCGGGCCAAGAGACCCAGTACTTC; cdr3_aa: CSVGLAGQETQYF
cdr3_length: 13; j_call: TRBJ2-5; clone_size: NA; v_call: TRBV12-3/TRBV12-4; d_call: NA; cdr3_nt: TGTGCCAGCAGTTTTGGGCCCGAAGAGACCCAGTACTTC; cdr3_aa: CASSFGPEETQYF
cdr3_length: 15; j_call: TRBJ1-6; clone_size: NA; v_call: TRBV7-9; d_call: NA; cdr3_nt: TGTGCCAGCACCATCTACCCCCTCAGAGGATCACCCCTCCACTTT; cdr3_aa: CASTIYPLRGSPLHF
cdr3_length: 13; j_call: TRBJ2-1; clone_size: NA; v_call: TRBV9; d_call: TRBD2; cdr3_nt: TGTGCCAGCAGCGGACTAGCGGTTAATGAGCAGTTCTTC; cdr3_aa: CASSGLAVNEQFF
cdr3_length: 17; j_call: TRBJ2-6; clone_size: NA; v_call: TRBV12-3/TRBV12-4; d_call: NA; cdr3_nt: TGTGCCAGCAGTTTAGGGACGCACAGCTCTGGGGCCAACGTCCTGACTTTC; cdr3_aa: CASSLGTHSSGANVLTF
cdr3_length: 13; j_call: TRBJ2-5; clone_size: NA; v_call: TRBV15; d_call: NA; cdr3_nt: TGTGCCACCAGCAGAGAATTATATGAGACCCAGTACTTC; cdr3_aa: CATSRELYETQYF
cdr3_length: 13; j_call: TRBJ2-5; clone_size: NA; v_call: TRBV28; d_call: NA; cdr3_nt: TGTGCCAGCCTACGGGGATTCCAAGAGACCCAGTACTTC; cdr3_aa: CASLRGFQETQYF
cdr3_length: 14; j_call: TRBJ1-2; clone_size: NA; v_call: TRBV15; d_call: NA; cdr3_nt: TGTGCCACCAGCGGGGAAAGGTCTAACTATGGCTACACCTTC; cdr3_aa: CATSGERSNYGYTF
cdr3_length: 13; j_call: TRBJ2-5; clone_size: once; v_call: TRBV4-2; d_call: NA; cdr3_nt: TGTGCCAGCAGCCAGGGCCCGAGGGAGACCCAGTACTTC; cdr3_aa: CASSQGPRETQYF
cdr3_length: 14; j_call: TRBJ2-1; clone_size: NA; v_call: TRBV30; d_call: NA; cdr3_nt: TGTGCCTGGAGCGCGGGACTCCTGTACAATGAGCAGTTCTTC; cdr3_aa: CAWSAGLLYNEQFF
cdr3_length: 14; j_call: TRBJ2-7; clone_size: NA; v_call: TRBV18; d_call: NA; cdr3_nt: TGTGCCAGCTCACCACCATCCCAGTTCCACGAGCAGTACTTC; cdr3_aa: CASSPPSQFHEQYF
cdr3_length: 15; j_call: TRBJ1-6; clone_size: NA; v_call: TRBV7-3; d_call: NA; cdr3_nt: TGTGCCAGCAGCTTATCGCCGGGAGATAATTCACCCCTCCACTTT; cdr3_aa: CASSLSPGDNSPLHF
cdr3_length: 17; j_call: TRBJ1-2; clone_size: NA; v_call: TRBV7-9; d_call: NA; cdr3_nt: TGTGCCAGCAGCTTTAGTGTCCGGAACAGGGTTTCCTATGGCTACACCTTC; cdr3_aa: CASSFSVRNRVSYGYTF
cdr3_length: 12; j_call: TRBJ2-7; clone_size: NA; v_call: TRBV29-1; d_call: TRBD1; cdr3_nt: TGCAGCGCACGGGACAGGGGGTTCGAGCAGTACTTC; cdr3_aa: CSARDRGFEQYF
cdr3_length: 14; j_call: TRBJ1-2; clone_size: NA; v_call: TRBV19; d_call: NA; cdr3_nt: TGTGCCAGTAGTACCGGCCACCGCAGCTATGGCTACACCTTC; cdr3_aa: CASSTGHRSYGYTF
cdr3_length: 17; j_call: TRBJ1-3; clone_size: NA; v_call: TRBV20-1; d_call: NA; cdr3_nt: TGCAGTGCTAGAGTCCGCCCTCGGGTGCTCTCTGGAAACACCATATATTTT; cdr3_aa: CSARVRPRVLSGNTIYF
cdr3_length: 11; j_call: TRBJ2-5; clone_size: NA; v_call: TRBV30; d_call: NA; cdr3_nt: TGTGCCTGGAGTGCCGAAGAGACCCAGTACTTC; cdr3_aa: CAWSAEETQYF
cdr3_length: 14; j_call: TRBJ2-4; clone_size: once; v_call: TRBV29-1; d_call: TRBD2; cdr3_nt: TGCAGCGTTGAAAGCCGACTAGCGCAAAACATTCAGTACTTC; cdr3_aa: CSVESRLAQNIQYF
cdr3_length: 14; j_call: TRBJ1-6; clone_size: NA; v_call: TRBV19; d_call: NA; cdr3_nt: TGTGCCAGTAGTATTGGGCAGTCCAATTCACCCCTCCACTTT; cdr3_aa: CASSIGQSNSPLHF